This T cell receptor (beta chain) was sequenced for a study of T cells in Graves' hyperthyroidism and ophthalmopathy. This clonotype occurred many times. Germline assignment: CDR1 MNHNS and CDR2 SASEGT. The V gene lost 1 base and the J gene lost 12 bases, with 18 bases spanning the gap. The CDR3 sequence is 15 residues long. Amplified TCR beta CDR3 regions derived from RNA transcripts. First-round RT-PCR of the TCR CDR3 relied on the HTBI primer set. TCRdb independently ran MiXCR on the multiplex PCR reads; one entry per CDR3 protein. The sample has hundreds of thousands of distinct CDR3 sequences; about 15% are singletons.

The V and J genes are TRBV6-1 and TRBJ1-4; D gene uncertain. This clonotype was sampled from a woman aged 30 to 39 with Graves' hyperthyroidism. The sequenced sample consisted of blood. CDR3 bases: TGTGCCAGCAGTGAAGTGCCAGCCATCTCCGCGGAACTGTTTTTT. Protein product: CASSEVPAISAELFF.